What follows is one T cell receptor (beta chain) and its context. The data were obtained in a study of spatial heterogeneity in lung cancer. A unique molecular identifier was attached to every TCR cDNA molecule. TCRdb itself ran the 5' RACE reads through MiXCR, one entry per CDR3 protein. This table has around 89,000 distinct CDR3 sequences, over 9.5% appearing once. This CDR3 contains 15 residues. Germline CDR1 SGHRS, CDR2 YFSETQ. V was pared by 7 bases and J by 4 bases, with 20 bases between. Time point defined: sample taken at primary tumor resection. TCRs were sequenced from unsorted whole RNA of tumor, nontumor lung or PBMC.

This receptor was identified in a male donor with early-stage non-small cell lung cancer. The chain is built from TRBV5-1 and TRBJ1-1, with a tentative D call TRBD1 (5 bases). Source: PBMCs, taken at surgery. CDR3 in DNA: TGCGCCAGCGTATTATTCCCGGGACGGGGCACTGAAGCTTTCTTT. Protein sequence: CASVLFPGRGTEAFF.